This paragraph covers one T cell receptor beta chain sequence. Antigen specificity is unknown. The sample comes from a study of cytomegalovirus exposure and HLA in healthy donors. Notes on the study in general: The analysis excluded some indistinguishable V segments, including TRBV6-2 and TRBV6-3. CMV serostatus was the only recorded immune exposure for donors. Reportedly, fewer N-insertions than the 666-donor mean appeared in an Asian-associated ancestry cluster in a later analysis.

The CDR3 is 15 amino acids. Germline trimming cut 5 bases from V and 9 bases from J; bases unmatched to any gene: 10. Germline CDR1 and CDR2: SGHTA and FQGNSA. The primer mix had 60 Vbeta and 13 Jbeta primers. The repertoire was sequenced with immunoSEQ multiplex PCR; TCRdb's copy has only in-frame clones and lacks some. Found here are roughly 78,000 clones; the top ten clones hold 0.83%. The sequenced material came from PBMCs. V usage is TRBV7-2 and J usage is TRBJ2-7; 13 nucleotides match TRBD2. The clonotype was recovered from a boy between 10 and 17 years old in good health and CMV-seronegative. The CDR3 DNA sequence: TGTGCCAGCAGCCCCGAGACTAGCGGGAGGCCGGTGCAGTACTTC. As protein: CASSPETSGRPVQYF.